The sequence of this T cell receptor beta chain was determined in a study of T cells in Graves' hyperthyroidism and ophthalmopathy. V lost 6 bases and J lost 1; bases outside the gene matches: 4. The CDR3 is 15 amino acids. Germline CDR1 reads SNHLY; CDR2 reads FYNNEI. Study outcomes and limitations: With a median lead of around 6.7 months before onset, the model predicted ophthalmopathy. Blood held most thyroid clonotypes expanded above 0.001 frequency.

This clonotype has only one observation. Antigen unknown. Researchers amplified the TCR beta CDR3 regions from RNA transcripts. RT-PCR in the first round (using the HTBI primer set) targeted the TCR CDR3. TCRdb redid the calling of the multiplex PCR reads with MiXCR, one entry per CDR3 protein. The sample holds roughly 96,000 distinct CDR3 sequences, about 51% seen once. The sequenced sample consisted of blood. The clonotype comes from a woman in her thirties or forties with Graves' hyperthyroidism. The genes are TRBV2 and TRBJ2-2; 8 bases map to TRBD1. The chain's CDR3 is CASRAGTGNTGELFF. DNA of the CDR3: TGTGCCAGCAGAGCCGGGACAGGGAACACCGGGGAGCTGTTTTTT.